This TCR beta chain was sequenced in a study of blood T cell repertoires in COVID-19. Per germline, CDR1 MNHNY and CDR2 SVGAGI (reference sequence). V dropped 8 bases and J dropped 12; count of bases not matched to a gene: 10. CDR3 length equals 13 residues. Original processing methods: Researchers report that nucleated cell counts were estimated from reference gene primer amplification. TCRdb's table, derived via immunoSEQ multiplex PCR, lists solely in-frame clones and lacks some. That table is the source of V, J and clone size, and D and trimming were worked out from the DNA. The sample has approximately 150,000 clones, about nine tenths seen once.

The V gene is TRBV6-6, the J gene TRBJ2-1, with TRBD1 identical over 10 bases. Sequencing input: peripheral blood. The origin of this receptor is a man between 45 and 60 years old who had recovered from COVID-19. Written as DNA, the CDR3 is TGTGCCAGCCGGGACAGGGGAAGTCGGGTGCAGTTCTTC. This sequence encodes CASRDRGSRVQFF.